This T cell receptor beta chain was found in a study of OX40 agonist ivuxolimab in advanced cancers. Study in general: Partial responses were achieved by three patients, one with hepatocellular carcinoma and two with cutaneous melanoma. General study findings and limits: Low normalized clonal expansion also occurred in some nonresponding patients.

The protocol was immunoSEQ multiplex PCR, while the TCRdb copy is restricted to in-frame clones and leaves out a portion. The table records some 83,000 clones, approximately 84% of them present only once. This CDR3 comprises 16 residues. Deletions cut 6 bases from V and 0 bases from J, with 16 bases between. Any history of autoimmune disease or systemic immunosuppression disqualified patients. Concerning this clone: Its antigen is currently unknown.

The input for sequencing was CD4+ or CD8+ T cells sorted from blood, taken in a trial of the OX40 agonist ivuxolimab. The source of this sequence is an adult with an advanced solid tumor such as melanoma, head and neck, liver or kidney cancer. The chain combines TRBV23-1 with TRBJ2-3, with D perhaps assigned TRBD1 or TRBD2 (6 bases each). TRBV23-1 is marked as an open reading frame, function uncertain. The CDR3 nucleotides read TGCGCCAGCAGCCGGGGGCCGGAGGTTAGCACAGATACGCAGTATTTT. Translated, it gives CASSRGPEVSTDTQYF.